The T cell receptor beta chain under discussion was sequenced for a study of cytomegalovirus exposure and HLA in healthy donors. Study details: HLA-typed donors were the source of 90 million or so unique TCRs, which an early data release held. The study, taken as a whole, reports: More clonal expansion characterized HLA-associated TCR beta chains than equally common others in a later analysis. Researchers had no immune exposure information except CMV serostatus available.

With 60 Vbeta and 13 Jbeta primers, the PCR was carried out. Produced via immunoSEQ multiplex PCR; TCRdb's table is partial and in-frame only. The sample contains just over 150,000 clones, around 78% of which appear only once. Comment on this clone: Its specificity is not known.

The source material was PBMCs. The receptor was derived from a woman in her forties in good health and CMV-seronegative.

The CDR3, as DNA: TGCGCCAGCAGCCACCCGACAGGGATGGGGTCCTACAATGAGCAGTTCTTC. It translates to CASSHPTGMGSYNEQFF. The chain carries TRBV5-1 and TRBJ2-1, with 7 nucleotides matching TRBD1. The CDR3 loop spans 17 amino acids. Germline V gene data show CDR1 as SGHRS and CDR2 as YFSETQ. Losses at the gene ends were 4 bases for V and 1 base for J; bases not matched to a gene: 11.